The present T cell receptor (beta chain) was sequenced within a study of PD-L1 blockade in urothelial cancer. The wider study: Males with bladder-origin urothelial cancer made up about 90% of the roughly 29 patients. General study results and limits: Durable-benefit patients showed greater tumor-associated blood clone expansion at 3 weeks.

As regards this clone: Its antigen is not identified.

TCRdb keeps only in-frame clones here, not all; method: immunoSEQ multiplex PCR. The sample holds around 40,000 clones, around 88% seen once. This clonotype was obtained from a man aged 55 to 70 with urothelial cancer. The sequencing here drew on PBMCs, taken around atezolizumab (anti-PD-L1) treatment.

Here the CDR3 reads CASSRRDSQETQYF. The CDR3 nucleotides read TGTGCCAGCAGCCGCAGGGACAGCCAAGAGACCCAGTACTTC. V is TRBV28 and J is TRBJ2-5, with 7 nucleotides matching TRBD1. V trimming: 6 bases; J trimming: 1 base; junction bases outside the gene matches: 5. Germline V gene data show CDR1 as MDHEN and CDR2 as SYDVKM. The CDR3 runs 14 residues.